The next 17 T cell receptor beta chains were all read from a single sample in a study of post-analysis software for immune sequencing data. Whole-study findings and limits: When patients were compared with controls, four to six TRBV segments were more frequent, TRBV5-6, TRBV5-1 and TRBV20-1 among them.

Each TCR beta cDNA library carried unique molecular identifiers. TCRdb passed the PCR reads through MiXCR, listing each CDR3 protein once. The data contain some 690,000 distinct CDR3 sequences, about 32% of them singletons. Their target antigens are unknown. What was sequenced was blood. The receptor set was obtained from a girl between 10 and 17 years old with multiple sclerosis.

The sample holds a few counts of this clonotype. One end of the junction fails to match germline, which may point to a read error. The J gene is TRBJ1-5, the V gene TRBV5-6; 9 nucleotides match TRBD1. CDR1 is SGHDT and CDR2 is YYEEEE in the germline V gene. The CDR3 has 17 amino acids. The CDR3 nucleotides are TGTGCCGGCAGCTTTTCCCAGGACAGGGGAGGCAATCAGCCCCAGCATTTT. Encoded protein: CAGSFSQDRGGNQPQHF. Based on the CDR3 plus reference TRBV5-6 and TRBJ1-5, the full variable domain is DAGVTQSPTHLIKTRGQQVTLRCSPKSGHDTVSWYQQALGQGPQFIFQYYEEEERQRGNFPDRFSGHQFPNYSSELNVNALLLGDSALYLCAGSFSQDRGGNQPQHFGDGTRLSIL.

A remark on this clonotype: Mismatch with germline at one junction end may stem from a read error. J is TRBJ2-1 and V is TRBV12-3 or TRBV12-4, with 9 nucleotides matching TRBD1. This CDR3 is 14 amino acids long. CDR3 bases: TGTGCCACGGTAGGACAGGGGCCCTACAATGGGCAGTTCTTC. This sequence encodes CATVGQGPYNGQFF.

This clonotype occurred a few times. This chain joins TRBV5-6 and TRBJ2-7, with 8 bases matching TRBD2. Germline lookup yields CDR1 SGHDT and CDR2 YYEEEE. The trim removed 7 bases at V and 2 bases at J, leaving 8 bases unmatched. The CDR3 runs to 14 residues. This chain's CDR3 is CASVYGRGAYEQYF. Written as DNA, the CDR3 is TGTGCCAGCGTATACGGGAGGGGCGCCTACGAGCAGTACTTC.

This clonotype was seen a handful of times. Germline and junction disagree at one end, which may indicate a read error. The CDR3, as DNA: TGTGCCAGCAGCTCAGGGACAGCCCACGAAAAACCGTTTTTT. It translates to CASSSGTAHEKPFF. The chain couples TRBV7-2 to TRBJ1-4, with 7 bases lining up with TRBD1. Germline V CDR1 and CDR2: SGHTA, FQGNSA. The CDR3 length is 14 residues.

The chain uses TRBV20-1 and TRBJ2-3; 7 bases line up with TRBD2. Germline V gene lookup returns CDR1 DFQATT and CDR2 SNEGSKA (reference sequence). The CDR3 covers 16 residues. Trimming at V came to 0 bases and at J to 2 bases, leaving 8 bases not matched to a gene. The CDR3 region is CSARDDQRDFTDTQYF. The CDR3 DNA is TGCAGTGCTAGAGATGACCAGCGGGACTTCACAGATACGCAGTATTTT.

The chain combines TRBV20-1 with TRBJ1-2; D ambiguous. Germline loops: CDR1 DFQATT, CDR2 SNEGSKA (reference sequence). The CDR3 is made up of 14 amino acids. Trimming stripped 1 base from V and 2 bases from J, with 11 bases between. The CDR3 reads CSARGPTGNYGYTF. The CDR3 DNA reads TGCAGTGCTAGAGGCCCAACGGGGAACTATGGCTACACCTTC.

The CDR3 nucleotides read TGCAGTGTAGAAGGGCTCCTCCACGATACGCAGTATTTT. Translation: CSVEGLLHDTQYF. This chain uses TRBV20-1 with TRBJ2-3; D is undetermined. Germline V gene lookup returns CDR1 DFQATT and CDR2 SNEGSKA (reference sequence). The germline V and J ends were trimmed by 7 bases and 6 bases, with 17 bases remaining between them. This CDR3 spans 13 amino acids.

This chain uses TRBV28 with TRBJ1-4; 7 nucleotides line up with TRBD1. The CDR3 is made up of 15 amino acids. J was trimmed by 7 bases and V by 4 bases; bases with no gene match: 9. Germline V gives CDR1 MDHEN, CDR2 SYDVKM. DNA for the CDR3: TGTGCCAGCAGTTCAAGCCGGGACAGCCTTGAAAAACTGTTTTTT. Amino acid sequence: CASSSSRDSLEKLFF.

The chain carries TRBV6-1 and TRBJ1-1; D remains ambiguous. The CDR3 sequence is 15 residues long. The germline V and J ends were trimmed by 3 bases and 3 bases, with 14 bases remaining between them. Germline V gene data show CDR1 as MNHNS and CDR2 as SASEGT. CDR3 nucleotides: TGTGCCAGCAGTGAGGGATCAAAGGTTGACACTGAAGCTTTCTTT. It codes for CASSEGSKVDTEAFF.

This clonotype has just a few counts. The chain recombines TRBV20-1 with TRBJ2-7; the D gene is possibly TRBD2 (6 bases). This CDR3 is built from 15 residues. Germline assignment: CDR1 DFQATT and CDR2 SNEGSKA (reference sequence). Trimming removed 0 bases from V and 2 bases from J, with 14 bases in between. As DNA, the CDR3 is TGCAGTGCTAGAGATTCTGGGGGGTTCCCCTACGAGCAGTACTTC. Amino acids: CSARDSGGFPYEQYF.

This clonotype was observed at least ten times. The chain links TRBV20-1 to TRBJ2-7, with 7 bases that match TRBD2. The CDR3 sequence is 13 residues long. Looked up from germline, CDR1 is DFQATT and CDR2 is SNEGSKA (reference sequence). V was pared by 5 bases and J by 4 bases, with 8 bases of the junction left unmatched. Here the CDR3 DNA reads TGCAGTGCTCCATACTCTAGCGGATACGAGCAGTACTTC. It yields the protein CSAPYSSGYEQYF.

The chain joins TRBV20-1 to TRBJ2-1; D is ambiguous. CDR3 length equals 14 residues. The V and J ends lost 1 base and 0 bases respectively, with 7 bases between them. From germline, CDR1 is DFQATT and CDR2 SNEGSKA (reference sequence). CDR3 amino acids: CSARAYYSYNEQFF. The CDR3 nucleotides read TGCAGTGCTAGAGCCTATTACTCCTACAATGAGCAGTTCTTC.

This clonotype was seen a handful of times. As DNA, the CDR3 is TGTGCCAGCAAAACCCCGCGGGGACAGGGGGCAGATACGCAGTATTTT. This codes for CASKTPRGQGADTQYF. This chain connects TRBV7-9 to TRBJ2-3, with 11 bases fitting TRBD1. CDR1 SEHNR and CDR2 FQNEAQ come from the germline V gene (reference sequence). The CDR3 length is 16 residues. With 7 bases clipped from V and 4 bases from J, the junction kept 10 bases outside the gene matches.

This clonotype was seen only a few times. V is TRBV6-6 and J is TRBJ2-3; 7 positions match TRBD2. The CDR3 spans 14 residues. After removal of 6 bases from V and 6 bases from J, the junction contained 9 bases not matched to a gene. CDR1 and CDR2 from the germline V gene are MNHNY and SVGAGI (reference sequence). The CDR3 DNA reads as TGTGCCAGCAGCCAGGCCTTGGGGGGGGATACGCAGTATTTT. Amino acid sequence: CASSQALGGDTQYF.

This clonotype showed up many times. Here the CDR3 DNA reads TGCAGTGCTAGGGCCTTGGGGGATAACACCTACGAGCAGTACTTC. As protein: CSARALGDNTYEQYF. The chain employs TRBV20-1 and TRBJ2-7, with D perhaps given as TRBD1 or TRBD2 (5 bases each). Germline CDR1 DFQATT, CDR2 SNEGSKA (reference sequence). The CDR3 covers 15 residues. Trimming took off 3 bases at V and 2 bases at J, with 17 bases between the two ends.

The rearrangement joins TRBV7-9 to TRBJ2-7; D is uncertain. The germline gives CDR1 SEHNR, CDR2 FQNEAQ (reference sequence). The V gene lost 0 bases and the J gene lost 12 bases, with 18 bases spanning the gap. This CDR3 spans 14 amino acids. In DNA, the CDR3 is TGTGCCAGCAGCTTAGCGCTGGTAGAGGTGTCCTTGTACTTC. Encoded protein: CASSLALVEVSLYF.

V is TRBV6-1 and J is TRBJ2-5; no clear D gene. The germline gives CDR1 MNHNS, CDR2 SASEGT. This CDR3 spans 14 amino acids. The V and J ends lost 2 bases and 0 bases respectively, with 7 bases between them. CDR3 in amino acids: CASSEWAYQETQYF. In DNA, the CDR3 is TGTGCCAGCAGTGAATGGGCGTACCAAGAGACCCAGTACTTC.